The 22 T cell receptor beta chains in this list originate from one sample, sequenced in a study of identical twins. TCRdb re-analysed the 5' RACE reads in MiXCR, keeping a single row per CDR3 protein. Of around 250,000 distinct CDR3 sequences listed, approximately 11% are singletons. The same data also went into a second study, on yellow fever vaccine responses in identical twins.

Source material: memory (CD45RO+) T cells sorted from blood. These receptors came from a woman under 30 in good health.

This clonotype was detected ten times or more. The chain is built from TRBV12-3 or TRBV12-4 and TRBJ2-3; TRBD2 agrees at 10 bases. Trimming at V came to 6 bases and at J to 6 bases, leaving 12 bases not matched to a gene. The CDR3 consists of 16 residues. This chain's CDR3 is CASRGLAGELGDTQYF. The DNA for the CDR3 is TGTGCCAGCAGGGGTCTAGCGGGGGAGCTGGGGGATACGCAGTATTTT.

This clonotype was seen many times. V gene TRBV10-3 combines with J gene TRBJ2-1; TRBD2 matches 12 bases. CDR1 and CDR2 (germline): ENHRY, SYGVKD. V lost 0 bases, J lost 8 bases, and 2 bases stayed unmatched. The CDR3 is 15 amino acids. CDR3 DNA: TGTGCCATCAGTGAGTCGACTAGCGGGAGTTATGAGCAGTTCTTC. As protein: CAISESTSGSYEQFF.

The genes are TRBV5-5 and TRBJ2-7; a possible D gene is TRBD2 (6 bases). V dropped 0 bases and J dropped 0 bases, with 16 bases sitting between them. Per germline, CDR1 SGHKS and CDR2 YYEKEE (reference sequence). The CDR3 covers 17 residues. The CDR3 bases are TGTGCCAGCAGCTTGGTAGGGAGGCCCTTCGGCTCCTACGAGCAGTACTTC. It is translated as CASSLVGRPFGSYEQYF.

This clonotype was detected many times. The V gene is TRBV12-3 or TRBV12-4, the J gene TRBJ1-2; D is unclear. The CDR3 sequence is 14 residues long. V was clipped by 1 base and J by 0 bases, with 6 bases between them. CDR3 bases: TGTGCCAGCAGTTTAGGTATAGCTAACTATGGCTACACCTTC. Its protein is CASSLGIANYGYTF.

This clonotype has ten or more counts. This chain joins TRBV4-3 and TRBJ2-2, with 8 bases identical to TRBD1. V lost 0 bases and J lost 3; bases outside the gene matches: 3. The CDR3 covers 16 residues. The germline CDR1 and CDR2 sequences are LGHNA and YSLEER. Here the CDR3 reads CASSQEAGGYTGELFF. The CDR3 DNA sequence: TGCGCCAGCAGCCAAGAAGCAGGGGGCTACACCGGGGAGCTGTTTTTT.

The chain combines TRBV29-1 with TRBJ2-3; unclear D gene. V dropped 5 bases and J dropped 6 bases, with 15 bases sitting between them. CDR1 is SQVTM and CDR2 is ANQGSEA in the germline V gene. This CDR3 region has 13 residues. This chain's CDR3 is CSVLPAGWDTQYF. In DNA, the CDR3 is TGCAGCGTTCTCCCGGCAGGATGGGATACGCAGTATTTT.

In this sample, this clonotype turned up a few times. The chain carries TRBV27 and TRBJ2-1; the match to TRBD1 covers 9 bases. J gave up 3 bases and V 4 bases, and 4 bases lay outside the gene matches. Germline lookup yields CDR1 MNHEY and CDR2 SMNVEV (reference sequence). The CDR3 length is 15 residues. CDR3 nucleotide sequence: TGTGCCAGCAGTTATGGACAGGGGCACTACAATGAGCAGTTCTTC. This translates into CASSYGQGHYNEQFF.

This clonotype came up many times. The rearrangement uses TRBV5-1 and TRBJ2-2, with D unresolved. The CDR3 totals 16 residues. From germline, CDR1 is SGHRS and CDR2 YFSETQ. V lost 2 bases and J 4 bases, leaving 15 bases between the germline ends. CDR3 in DNA: TGCGCCAGCAGCTTACGTGGAGCGTCGGGCACCGGGGAGCTGTTTTTT. Translated: CASSLRGASGTGELFF.

In DNA form, the CDR3 reads TGTGCCAGCAGTCGGGAGCCGACCTACGAGCAGTACTTC. This encodes CASSREPTYEQYF. This chain links TRBV27 with TRBJ2-7; tentative D call: TRBD2 (6 bases). With 5 bases removed from V and 2 bases from J, the gap between germline ends came to 10 bases. The CDR3 loop spans 13 amino acids. Germline CDR1 reads MNHEY; CDR2 reads SMNVEV (reference sequence).

The V gene is TRBV20-1, the J gene TRBJ2-1; 12 nucleotides match TRBD2. With 4 bases clipped from V and 9 bases from J, the junction kept 7 bases outside the gene matches. The CDR3 is made up of 14 amino acids. Germline V gene sequence: CDR1 DFQATT, CDR2 SNEGSKA (reference sequence). This CDR3 reads CSATLAGGHREQFF. The CDR3 region has the DNA TGCAGTGCTACACTAGCGGGGGGCCATCGTGAGCAGTTCTTC.

The rearrangement uses TRBV10-3 and TRBJ1-6; D is perhaps TRBD1 (5 bases). Germline CDR1 is ENHRY and CDR2 is SYGVKD. This CDR3 is built from 14 residues. V was cut by 1 base and J by 8 bases, with 9 bases left in between. The CDR3 nucleotides read TGTGCCATCAGTGAGTTGTTAGGGGATTCACCCCTCCACTTT. This gives the protein CAISELLGDSPLHF.

This clonotype was picked up many times. The chain links TRBV3-1 to TRBJ2-1; D is ambiguous. The CDR3 runs 12 residues. The V gene's germline CDR1 is LGHDT and CDR2 YNNKEL (reference sequence). V was shortened by 1 base and J by 8 bases, with 6 bases between the two germline ends. The CDR3 nucleotides read TGTGCCAGCAGCCAAGTCGTAGATGAGCAGTTCTTC. This gives the protein CASSQVVDEQFF.

This clonotype occurred a few times. The chain carries TRBV3-1 and TRBJ1-4, with TRBD1 matching over 7 bases. CDR3 length equals 13 residues. Unmatched junction bases numbered 5, after V lost 8 bases and J lost 5 bases. Germline CDR1 reads LGHDT; CDR2 reads YNNKEL (reference sequence). CDR3 amino acids: CASHGTENEKLFF. The CDR3, as DNA: TGTGCCAGCCACGGGACAGAGAATGAAAAACTGTTTTTT.

V gene TRBV15 combines with J gene TRBJ2-1, with D tentatively TRBD2 (7 bases). Trimming removed 0 bases at V and 4 bases at J, with 13 bases between. Germline values: CDR1 LNHNV, CDR2 YYDKDF (reference sequence). The CDR3 covers 16 residues. CDR3 nucleotides: TGTGCCACCAGCAGAGATTTCGAGGGGGGGTACAATGAGCAGTTCTTC. Amino acids: CATSRDFEGGYNEQFF.

V and J are TRBV5-1 and TRBJ2-5, with 14 bases that match TRBD2. The germline CDR1 and CDR2 sequences are SGHRS and YFSETQ. The CDR3 contains 16 residues. V lost 3 bases and J lost 1; bases outside the gene matches: 2. The chain's CDR3 is CASSSGLAGGQETQYF. The CDR3 DNA sequence: TGCGCCAGCAGCTCAGGACTAGCGGGGGGCCAAGAGACCCAGTACTTC.

CDR3 DNA: TGTGCCAGCAGCCGAGGCACGAAGAACACTGAAGCTTTCTTT. Amino acid sequence: CASSRGTKNTEAFF. The J gene is TRBJ1-1, the V gene TRBV7-2, with no clear D. Trimming shortened V by 5 bases and J by 1 base, and 11 bases separated the two germline ends. The CDR3 runs 14 residues. CDR1 and CDR2 (germline): SGHTA, FQGNSA.

This chain uses TRBV6-6 with TRBJ2-2; D unclear. The CDR3 has 13 residues. The V gene's germline CDR1 is MNHNY and CDR2 SVGAGI (reference sequence). V was pared by 2 bases and J by 5 bases, with 6 bases between. Here the CDR3 DNA reads TGTGCCAGCAGTTACGATGGGACCGGGGAGCTGTTTTTT. The encoded protein is CASSYDGTGELFF.

In this sample, this clonotype turned up a few times. The chain uses TRBV12-3 or TRBV12-4 and TRBJ2-3; D is unclear. V shed 2 bases and J shed 1 base, with 10 bases lying between them. This CDR3 spans 15 amino acids. CDR3 sequence: CASSLNPTGTDTQYF. CDR3 coding DNA: TGTGCCAGCAGTTTAAACCCAACCGGCACAGATACGCAGTATTTT.

This clonotype was picked up a small number of times. The chain couples TRBV5-1 to TRBJ2-5; 10 bases line up with TRBD1. With V trimmed by 4 bases and J by 4 bases, 4 bases remained unmatched. The CDR3 is 14 amino acids. Germline-derived CDR1 and CDR2 are SGHRS and YFSETQ. The DNA of the CDR3 is TGCGCCAGCAGCCAAGACAGGGGGCCAGAGACCCAGTACTTC. Translating gives CASSQDRGPETQYF.

This clonotype has only a few counts. CDR3 in DNA: TGTGCCAGCATGGGACACAATGAGCAGTTCTTC. Protein: CASMGHNEQFF. The chain recombines TRBV6-1 with TRBJ2-1; tentatively, D is TRBD1 or TRBD2 (5 bases each). The ends were cut back, 7 bases at V and 5 bases at J, with 6 bases in the middle. This CDR3 has 11 residues. CDR1 is MNHNS, CDR2 SASEGT, per germline.

This clonotype was counted a few times. This rearrangement joins TRBV27 to TRBJ2-5; D tentatively reads TRBD1 or TRBD2 (5 bases each). The ends were cut back, 6 bases at V and 5 bases at J, with 16 bases in the middle. The CDR3 length is 14 residues. The germline CDR1 and CDR2 sequences are MNHEY and SMNVEV (reference sequence). CDR3 sequence (DNA): TGTGCCAGCAGACTCGTCGGGGCTTGGGAGACCCAGTACTTC. Translated, it gives CASRLVGAWETQYF.

This chain connects TRBV24-1 to TRBJ2-1; tentative D call: TRBD1 (6 bases). V dropped 3 bases and J dropped 8 bases, with 10 bases sitting between them. The V gene's germline CDR1 is KGHDR and CDR2 SFDVKD. This CDR3 contains 13 residues. CDR3 in DNA: TGTGCCACCAGTGATCAGGGGAGCCATGAGCAGTTCTTC. Its translation is CATSDQGSHEQFF.